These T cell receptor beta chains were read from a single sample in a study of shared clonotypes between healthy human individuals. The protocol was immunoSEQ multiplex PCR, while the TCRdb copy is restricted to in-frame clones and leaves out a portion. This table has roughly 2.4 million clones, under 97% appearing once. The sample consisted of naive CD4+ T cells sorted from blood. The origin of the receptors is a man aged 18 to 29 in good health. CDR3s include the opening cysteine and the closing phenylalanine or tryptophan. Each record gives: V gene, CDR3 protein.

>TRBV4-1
CASSLGTANTGELFF
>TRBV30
CAWNGERMFTQYF
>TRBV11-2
CASSLTGLNTEAFF
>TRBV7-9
CASRGQGQDNSPLHF
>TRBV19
CASSMANYGYTF
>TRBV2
CASLDRAGANVLTF
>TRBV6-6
CASSLGQNYEQYF
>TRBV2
CASFQDWVGDAFF
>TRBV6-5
CASSRGSYEQYF
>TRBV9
CASSVDIGTRIVYGYTF
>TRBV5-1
CASSPAGTVNEKLFF
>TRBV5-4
CASSLNWDLEYF
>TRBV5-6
CASRYRDTRGTEAFF
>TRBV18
CASSPVLGQTTDTQYF
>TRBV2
CASSEPTVGLSANYGYTF
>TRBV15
CATSRADLTDTQYF
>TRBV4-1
CASSPLGGTDTQYF
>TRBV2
CASRYLQGIGGYTF
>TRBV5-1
CASSFRQGAYEQYF
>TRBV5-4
CASSRIDTNSGNTIYF
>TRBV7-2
CASSYDLAGENIQYF
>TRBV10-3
CAIRGGETDTQYF
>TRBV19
CASRAAGVGAYEQYF
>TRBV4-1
CASSQGMETGTLRMNTEAFF
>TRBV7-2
CASSLAGPLIPLASASYNEQFF
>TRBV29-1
CSACRDSGYEQYF
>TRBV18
CASSPPGQRMNTEAFF
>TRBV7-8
CASSLKGGTDGELFF
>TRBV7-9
CASSLGPGVANEQFF
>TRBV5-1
CASSSGLAGYEQYF
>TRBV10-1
CASTGEPYEQYF
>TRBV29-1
CSVRTGDSPLHF
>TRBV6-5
CASSQPGMTEAFF
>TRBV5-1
CASSYTGTGGQETQYF
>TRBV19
CASSTAYGLAGGDTQYF
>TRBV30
CAWSDTGRGTEAFF
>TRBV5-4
CASSLEGGNEQFF